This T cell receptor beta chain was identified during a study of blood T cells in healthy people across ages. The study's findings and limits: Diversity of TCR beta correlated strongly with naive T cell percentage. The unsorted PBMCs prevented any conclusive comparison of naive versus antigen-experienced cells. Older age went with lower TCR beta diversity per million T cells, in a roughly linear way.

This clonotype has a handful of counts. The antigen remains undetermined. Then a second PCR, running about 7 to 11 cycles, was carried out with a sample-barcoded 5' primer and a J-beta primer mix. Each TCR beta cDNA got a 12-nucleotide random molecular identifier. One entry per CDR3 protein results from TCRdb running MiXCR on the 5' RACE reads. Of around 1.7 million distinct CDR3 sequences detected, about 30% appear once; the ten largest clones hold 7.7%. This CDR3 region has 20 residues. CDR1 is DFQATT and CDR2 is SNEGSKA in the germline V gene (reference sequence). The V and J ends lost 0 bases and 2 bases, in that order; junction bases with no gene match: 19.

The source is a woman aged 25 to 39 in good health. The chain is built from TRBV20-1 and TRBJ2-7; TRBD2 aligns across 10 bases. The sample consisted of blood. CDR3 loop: CSARDLETAGLAGETYEQYF. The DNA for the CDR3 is TGCAGTGCTAGAGACCTAGAAACGGCGGGGCTAGCGGGAGAAACCTACGAGCAGTACTTC.